Following are 12 T cell receptor beta chains from one sample sequenced in a study of cytomegalovirus exposure and HLA in healthy donors. 60 Vbeta and 13 Jbeta primers were used in PCR. The protocol was immunoSEQ multiplex PCR, while the TCRdb copy is restricted to in-frame clones and leaves out a portion. The table lists 160,000 or so clones, under 90% of them singletons. The material sequenced was PBMCs. The receptors shown here come from a young man in good health and CMV-seronegative.

This clone was counted a single time. This sequence joins TRBV5-6 and TRBJ1-4; D is undetermined. The CDR3 loop spans 13 amino acids. Germline V gene data show CDR1 as SGHDT and CDR2 as YYEEEE. The ends were cut back, 1 base at V and 5 bases at J, with 6 bases in the middle. CDR3 DNA sequence: TGTGCCAGCAGCTTGAGCCGGAATGAAAAACTGTTTTTT. This translates into CASSLSRNEKLFF.

This clone turned up a few times. The gene calls are TRBV6-5 and TRBJ2-1; 9 bases are a match to TRBD2. Germline V CDR1 and CDR2: MNHEY, SVGAGI. The CDR3 runs 14 residues. V lost 6 bases to trimming and J lost 2 bases; unmatched junction nucleotides: 2. DNA of the CDR3: TGTGCCAGCAGAGGACTAGCGACCTACAATGAGCAGTTCTTC. Its translation is CASRGLATYNEQFF.

The V call is TRBV27, the J call TRBJ2-7; tentative D call: TRBD2 (5 bases). Germline V gene data show CDR1 as MNHEY and CDR2 as SMNVEV (reference sequence). The V end lost 2 bases, the J end lost 7 bases, and 15 bases lay between the germline ends. This CDR3 has 14 amino acids. CDR3 protein: CASSLERLGREQYF. The CDR3 DNA follows: TGTGCCAGCAGTTTAGAGAGGTTGGGGAGAGAGCAGTACTTC.

The chain couples TRBV2 to TRBJ2-1, with 8 bases aligning to TRBD1. Germline values: CDR1 SNHLY, CDR2 FYNNEI. Trimming at V came to 8 bases and at J to 0 bases, leaving 6 bases not matched to a gene. The CDR3 totals 15 residues. CDR3 in DNA: TGTGCCAGCGAAGGACAGGGACGCTCCTACAATGAGCAGTTCTTC. Translated: CASEGQGRSYNEQFF.

The V and J genes are TRBV7-3 and TRBJ1-6, with 8 bases that match TRBD1. The germline gives CDR1 SGHTA, CDR2 FQGTGA. The CDR3 covers 15 residues. V lost 1 base and J lost 7; bases outside the gene matches: 3. This CDR3 reads CASSLSGTGNSPLHF. CDR3 DNA: TGTGCCAGCAGCTTAAGCGGGACAGGAAATTCACCCCTCCACTTT.

The chain uses TRBV9 and TRBJ2-7; 8 bases are shared with TRBD2. The CDR3 has 16 amino acids. Germline CDR1 SGDLS, CDR2 YYNGEE. The junction had 6 bases not matched to a gene; V was cut back by 1 base and J by 0 bases. The CDR3 bases are TGTGCCAGCAGCGTAACGGGGGGGGAGGGCTCCTACGAGCAGTACTTC. Protein product: CASSVTGGEGSYEQYF.

The chain combines TRBV28 with TRBJ1-6; perhaps TRBD1 as D (6 bases). Per the germline V gene, CDR1 is MDHEN and CDR2 is SYDVKM. Trimming shortened V by 3 bases and J by 1 base, and 16 bases separated the two germline ends. The CDR3 has 18 residues. In nucleotides, the CDR3 is TGTGCCAGCAGTTTCAGCAGGGGCTTAGGTTCCTATAATTCACCCCTCCACTTT. Protein: CASSFSRGLGSYNSPLHF.

V gene TRBV4-1 combines with J gene TRBJ1-4, with 7 nucleotides matching TRBD1. The CDR3 length is 16 residues. The V gene's germline CDR1 is MGHRA and CDR2 YSYEKL. V was pared by 2 bases and J by 4 bases, with 7 bases of the junction left unmatched. The DNA for the CDR3 is TGCGCCAGCAGCCAAAATGACAGGGTATTTAATGAAAAACTGTTTTTT. Its translation is CASSQNDRVFNEKLFF.

This clone was observed a handful of times. This sequence joins TRBV6-6 and TRBJ2-7; tentative D call: TRBD1 (6 bases). The CDR3 has 14 amino acids. Germline assignment: CDR1 MNHNY and CDR2 SVGAGI (reference sequence). Trimming removed 4 bases at V and 7 bases at J, with 17 bases between. DNA for the CDR3: TGTGCCAGCAGTTCGATGACAGGCTCTAGAGAGCAGTACTTC. It codes for CASSSMTGSREQYF.

The chain employs TRBV27 and TRBJ2-2; D is unresolved. In germline, CDR1 is MNHEY, CDR2 SMNVEV (reference sequence). V lost 7 bases, J lost 1 base, and 16 bases lay in between. This CDR3 has 16 residues. The CDR3 here is CASTPVGSGNTGELFF. Written as DNA, the CDR3 is TGTGCCAGCACCCCAGTCGGGTCCGGGAACACCGGGGAGCTGTTTTTT.

The chain combines TRBV27 with TRBJ1-1; tentative D call: TRBD1 (6 bases). CDR3 length: 12 amino acids. V was pared by 6 bases and J by 8 bases, with 13 bases between. Germline CDR1 and CDR2: MNHEY and SMNVEV (reference sequence). CDR3 DNA sequence: TGTGCCAGCAGCGCCACAGGGACAGAAGCTTTCTTT. Protein product: CASSATGTEAFF.

This clone has just a few counts. A read error may produce the germline difference seen at one junction end. V is TRBV18 and J is TRBJ2-3; 7 positions match TRBD1. CDR1 KGHSH and CDR2 LQKENI come from the germline V gene. The CDR3 covers 14 residues. The CDR3 sequence is CASSPQGIPDTQYF. The CDR3 DNA follows: TGTGCCAGCTCGCCACAGGGGATCCCAGATACGCAGTATTTT.